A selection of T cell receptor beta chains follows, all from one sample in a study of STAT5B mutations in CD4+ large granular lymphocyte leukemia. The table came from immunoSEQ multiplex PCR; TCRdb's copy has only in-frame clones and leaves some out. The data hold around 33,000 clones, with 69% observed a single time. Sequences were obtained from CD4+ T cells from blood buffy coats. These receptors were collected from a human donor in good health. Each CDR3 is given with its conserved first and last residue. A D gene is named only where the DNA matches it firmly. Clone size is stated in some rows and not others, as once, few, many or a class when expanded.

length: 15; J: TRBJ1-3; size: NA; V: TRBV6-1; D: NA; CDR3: CASSEYARKPNTIYF; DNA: TGTGCCAGCAGTGAATACGCGAGAAAACCAAACACCATATATTTT
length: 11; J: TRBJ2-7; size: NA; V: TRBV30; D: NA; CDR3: CAWSQYYEQYF; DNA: TGTGCCTGGAGTCAGTACTACGAGCAGTACTTC
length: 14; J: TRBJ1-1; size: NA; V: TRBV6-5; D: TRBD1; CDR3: CASSYGQANTEAFF; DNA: TGTGCCAGCAGTTATGGACAGGCGAACACTGAAGCTTTCTTT
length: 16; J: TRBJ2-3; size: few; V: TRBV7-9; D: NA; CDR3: CASSSGQGVLADTQYF; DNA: TGTGCCAGCAGCTCGGGACAAGGGGTATTAGCAGATACGCAGTATTTT
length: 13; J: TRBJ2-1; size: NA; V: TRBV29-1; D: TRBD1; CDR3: CGTWGQGSNEQFF; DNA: TGCGGAACGTGGGGACAGGGTTCGAATGAGCAGTTCTTC
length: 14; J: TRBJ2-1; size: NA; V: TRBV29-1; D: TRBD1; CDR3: CSVEKDRGRNEQFF; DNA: TGCAGCGTTGAAAAGGACAGGGGGCGCAATGAGCAGTTCTTC
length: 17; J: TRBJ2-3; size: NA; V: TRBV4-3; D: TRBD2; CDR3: CASSQAPTSGGQDTQYF; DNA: TGCGCCAGCAGCCAAGCCCCTACTAGCGGGGGGCAAGATACGCAGTATTTT
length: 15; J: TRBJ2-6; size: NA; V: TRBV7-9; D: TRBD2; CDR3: CAWKAGDSGANVLTF; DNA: TGTGCCTGGAAGGCGGGAGACTCTGGGGCCAACGTCCTGACTTTC
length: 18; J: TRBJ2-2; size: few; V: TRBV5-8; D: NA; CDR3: CASSLARSWGANTGELFF; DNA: TGTGCCAGCAGCTTGGCGAGAAGTTGGGGTGCGAACACCGGGGAGCTGTTTTTT
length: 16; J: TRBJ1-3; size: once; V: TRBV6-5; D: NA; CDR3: CASSYSRQSSGNTIYF; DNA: TGTGCCAGCAGTTACTCTAGACAGAGCTCTGGAAACACCATATATTTT
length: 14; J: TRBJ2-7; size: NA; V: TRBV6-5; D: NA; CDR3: CASRILRDTPLQYF; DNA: TGTGCCAGCCGCATCCTCCGGGACACTCCTCTTCAGTACTTC
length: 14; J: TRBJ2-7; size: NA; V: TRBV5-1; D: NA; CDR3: CASRRTGPSYEQYF; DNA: TGCGCCAGCAGGCGTACCGGGCCATCCTACGAGCAGTACTTC
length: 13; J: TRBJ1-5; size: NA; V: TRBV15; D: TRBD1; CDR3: CATGDSYNQPQHF; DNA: TGTGCCACCGGGGACAGTTACAATCAGCCCCAGCATTTT
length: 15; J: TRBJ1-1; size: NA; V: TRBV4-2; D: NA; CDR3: CASSLTAQTGTEAFF; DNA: TGTGCCAGCAGCCTTACAGCACAAACGGGAACTGAAGCTTTCTTT
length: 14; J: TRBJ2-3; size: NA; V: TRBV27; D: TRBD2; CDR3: CASSSLADTDTQYF; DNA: TGTGCCAGCAGTAGCCTAGCGGACACAGATACGCAGTATTTT
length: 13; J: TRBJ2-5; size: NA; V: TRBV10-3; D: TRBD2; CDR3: CAIRSGSGEPQYF; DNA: TGTGCCATCCGCAGTGGTAGCGGGGAGCCCCAGTACTTC
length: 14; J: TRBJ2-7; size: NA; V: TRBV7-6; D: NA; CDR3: CASSLAGVQNEQYF; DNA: TGTGCCAGCAGCTTAGCGGGTGTACAAAACGAGCAGTACTTC
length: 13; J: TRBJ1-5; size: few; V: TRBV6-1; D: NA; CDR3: CASTLTVDQPQHF; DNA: TGTGCCAGTACATTGACCGTCGATCAGCCCCAGCATTTT
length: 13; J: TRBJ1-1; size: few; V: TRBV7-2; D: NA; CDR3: CASSRQMNTEAFF; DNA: TGTGCCAGCAGCCGACAGATGAACACTGAAGCTTTCTTT
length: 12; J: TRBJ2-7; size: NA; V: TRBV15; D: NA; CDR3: CATSDNHYEQYF; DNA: TGTGCCACCAGCGATAACCATTACGAGCAGTACTTC
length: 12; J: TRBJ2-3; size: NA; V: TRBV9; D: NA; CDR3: CASSVNTDTQYF; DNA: TGTGCCAGCAGCGTAAATACAGATACGCAGTATTTT
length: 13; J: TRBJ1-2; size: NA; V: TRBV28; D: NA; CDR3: CASSLGQNYGYTF; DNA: TGTGCCAGCAGTTTAGGACAGAACTATGGCTACACCTTC
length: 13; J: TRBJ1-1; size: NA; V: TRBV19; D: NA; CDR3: CASSTRQLREAFF; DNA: TGTGCCAGTAGTACCCGACAGTTAAGGGAAGCTTTCTTT
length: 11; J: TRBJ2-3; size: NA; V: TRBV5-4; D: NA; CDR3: CASSLADTQYF; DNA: TGTGCCAGCAGCTTGGCAGATACGCAGTATTTT
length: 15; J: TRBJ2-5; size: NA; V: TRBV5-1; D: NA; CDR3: CASSLGGGAQETQYF; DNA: TGCGCCAGCAGCTTGGGAGGAGGAGCCCAAGAGACCCAGTACTTC
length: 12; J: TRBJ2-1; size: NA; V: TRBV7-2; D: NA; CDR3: CASSLDMGEQFF; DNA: TGTGCCAGCAGCTTAGACATGGGTGAGCAGTTCTTC
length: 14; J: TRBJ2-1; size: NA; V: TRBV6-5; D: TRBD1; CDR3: CAIKRDRVYNEQFF; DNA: TGTGCCATTAAACGGGACAGGGTTTACAATGAGCAGTTCTTC
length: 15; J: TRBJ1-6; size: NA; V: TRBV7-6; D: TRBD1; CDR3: CASSPGDRNNSPLHF; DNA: TGTGCCAGCAGCCCCGGGGACAGAAATAATTCACCCCTCCACTTT
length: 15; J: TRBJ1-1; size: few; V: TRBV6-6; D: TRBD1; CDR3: CASSRLTGRGTEAFF; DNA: TGTGCCAGCAGTAGACTGACAGGGAGGGGCACTGAAGCTTTCTTT
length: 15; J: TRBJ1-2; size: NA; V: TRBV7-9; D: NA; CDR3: CASSLDRTLFSGYTF; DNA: TGTGCCAGCAGCTTAGATCGGACTCTATTCAGTGGCTACACCTTC
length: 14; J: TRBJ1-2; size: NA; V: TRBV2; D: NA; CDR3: CASRWEAGNYGYTF; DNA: TGTGCCAGCAGGTGGGAAGCCGGCAACTATGGCTACACCTTC
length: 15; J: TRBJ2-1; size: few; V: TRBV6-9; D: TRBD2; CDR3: CASSYTSGGSNEQFF; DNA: TGTGCCAGCAGTTATACTAGCGGGGGCTCCAATGAGCAGTTCTTC
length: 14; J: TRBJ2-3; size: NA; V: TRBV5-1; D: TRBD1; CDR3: CASSPGQGSDTQYF; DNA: TGCGCCAGCAGCCCGGGACAGGGTTCAGATACGCAGTATTTT
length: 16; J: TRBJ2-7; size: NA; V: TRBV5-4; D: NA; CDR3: CASSNLPDSFLHEQYF; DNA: TGTGCCAGCAGCAACTTACCTGACAGTTTTCTCCACGAGCAGTACTTC
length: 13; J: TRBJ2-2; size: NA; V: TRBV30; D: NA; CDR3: CAWSPLLAGELFF; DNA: TGTGCCTGGAGTCCATTACTGGCCGGGGAGCTGTTTTTT
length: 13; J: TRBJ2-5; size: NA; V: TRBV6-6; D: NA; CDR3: CASSYSRIETQYF; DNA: TGTGCCAGCAGTTACTCTAGAATAGAGACCCAGTACTTC
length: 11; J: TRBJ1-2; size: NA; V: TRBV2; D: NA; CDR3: CASTGFYGYTF; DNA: TGTGCCAGCACAGGGTTCTATGGCTACACCTTC
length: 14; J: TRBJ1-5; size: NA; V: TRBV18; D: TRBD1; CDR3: CASASTGGYQPQHF; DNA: TGTGCCAGCGCCTCGACAGGGGGGTATCAGCCCCAGCATTTT
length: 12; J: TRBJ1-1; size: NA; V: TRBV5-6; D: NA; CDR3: CASSLGWTEAFF; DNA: TGTGCCAGCAGCTTGGGGTGGACTGAAGCTTTCTTT
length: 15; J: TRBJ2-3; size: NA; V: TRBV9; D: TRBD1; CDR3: CASSTGGLPTDTQYF; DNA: TGTGCCAGCAGTACAGGGGGTCTACCCACAGATACGCAGTATTTT
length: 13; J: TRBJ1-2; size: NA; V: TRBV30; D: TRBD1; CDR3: CAWSFEGTDGYTF; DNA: TGTGCCTGGAGTTTTGAGGGGACAGATGGCTACACCTTC
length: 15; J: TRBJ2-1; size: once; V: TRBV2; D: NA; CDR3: CASRERTGPYNEQFF; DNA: TGTGCCAGCCGGGAGCGGACCGGCCCCTACAATGAGCAGTTCTTC
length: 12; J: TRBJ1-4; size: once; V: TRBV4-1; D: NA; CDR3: CASSQERVLLFF; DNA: TGCGCCAGCAGCCAAGAGAGAGTATTACTGTTTTTT
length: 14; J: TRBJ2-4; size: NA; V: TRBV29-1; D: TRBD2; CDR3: CSVEAGAGGGIQYF; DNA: TGCAGCGTTGAAGCAGGAGCGGGGGGGGGCATTCAGTACTTC
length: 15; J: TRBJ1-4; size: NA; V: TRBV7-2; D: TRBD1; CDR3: CASSPAGTGVLKLFF; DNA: TGTGCCAGCAGCCCCGCCGGGACAGGGGTTTTAAAACTGTTTTTT
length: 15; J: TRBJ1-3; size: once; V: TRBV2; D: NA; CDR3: CASTQGSGTGNTIYF; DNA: TGTGCCAGCACACAGGGTTCCGGCACTGGAAACACCATATATTTT
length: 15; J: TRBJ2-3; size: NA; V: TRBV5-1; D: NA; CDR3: CASSLGGRVTDTQYF; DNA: TGCGCCAGCAGCTTGGGCGGCAGAGTCACAGATACGCAGTATTTT
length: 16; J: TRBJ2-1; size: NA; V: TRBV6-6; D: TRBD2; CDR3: CASSSRGTSGYNEQFF; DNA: TGTGCCAGCAGCTCGCGTGGGACTAGCGGGTACAATGAGCAGTTCTTC
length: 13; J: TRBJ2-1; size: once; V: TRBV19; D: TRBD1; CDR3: CASRHRGLSEQFF; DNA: TGTGCCAGTAGACACAGGGGGCTAAGTGAGCAGTTCTTC